This entry features one TCR beta chain sequence. The antigen is unknown. The data were obtained in a study of OX40 agonist ivuxolimab in advanced cancers. Study background: Patients received ivuxolimab, an agonistic anti-OX40 (CD134) antibody. Findings of the study overall: Expanded clones were, on average, more numerous in CD8+ T cells than in CD4+. CD4+ and CD8+ T cells in blood underwent clonal expansion by week 6 at 0.1 to 3.0 mg/kg.

The assay was immunoSEQ multiplex PCR, and TCRdb's table has in-frame clones only and misses some. The sample shows 35,000 to 45,000 clones, about 82% of them seen only once. The source of this sequence is an adult with an advanced solid tumor such as melanoma, head and neck, liver or kidney cancer. This material consisted of CD4+ or CD8+ T cells sorted from blood, taken in a trial of the OX40 agonist ivuxolimab.

The CDR3 region has the DNA TGTGCCAGTAGTATACTGGAACAAGAGACCCAGTACTTC. Translation gives CASSILEQETQYF. The chain combines TRBV19 with TRBJ2-5; no definite D call. The CDR3 has 13 amino acids. Trimming removed 2 bases at V and 2 bases at J, with 6 bases between. The germline CDR1 and CDR2 sequences are LNHDA and SQIVND (reference sequence).